A few counts support the clone carrying this T cell receptor beta chain. These data originate in a study of blood T cell repertoires in COVID-19. Study information: Italy, Spain and the United States were the sources of the convalescent and acute COVID-19 samples. From T cells, B-cell-depleted T cells, or PBMCs came the material, which was cDNA or gDNA.

With 7 bases removed from V and 5 bases from J, the gap between germline ends came to 18 bases. Germline values: CDR1 SNHLY, CDR2 FYNNEI. The CDR3 runs 16 residues. Sequencing used immunoSEQ multiplex PCR; TCRdb keeps in-frame clones, though not all of them. The repertoire holds about 140,000 clones, around 88% seen once, with around 4.6% in the top ten. The TCR sequence derives from a human donor in a cohort sampled during active COVID-19. This chain joins TRBV2 and TRBJ1-6; the D gene is possibly TRBD1 (5 bases). The sample comprised peripheral blood. The CDR3 here is CASKRFQGGDNSPLHF. The CDR3 coding sequence is TGTGCCAGCAAACGGTTTCAGGGTGGGGATAATTCACCCCTCCACTTT.